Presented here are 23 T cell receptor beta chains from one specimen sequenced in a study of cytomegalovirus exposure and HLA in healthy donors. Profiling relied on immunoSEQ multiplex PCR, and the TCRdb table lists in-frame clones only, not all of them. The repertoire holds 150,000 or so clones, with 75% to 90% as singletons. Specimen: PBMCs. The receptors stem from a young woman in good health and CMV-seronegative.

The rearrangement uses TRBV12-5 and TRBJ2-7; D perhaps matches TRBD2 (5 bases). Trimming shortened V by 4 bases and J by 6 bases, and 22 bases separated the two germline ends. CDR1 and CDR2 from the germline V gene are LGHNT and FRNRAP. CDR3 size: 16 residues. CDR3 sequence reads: CASGSGLALRTSEQYF. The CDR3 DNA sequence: TGTGCTAGTGGTTCAGGACTGGCACTACGAACGTCCGAGCAGTACTTC.

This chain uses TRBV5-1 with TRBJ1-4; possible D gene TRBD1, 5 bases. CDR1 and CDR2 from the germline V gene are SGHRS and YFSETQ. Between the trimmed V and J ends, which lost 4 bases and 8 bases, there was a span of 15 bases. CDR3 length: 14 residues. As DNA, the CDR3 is TGCGCCAGCAGCCGGGGCGGGGAGGGAGAAAAACTGTTTTTT. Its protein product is CASSRGGEGEKLFF.

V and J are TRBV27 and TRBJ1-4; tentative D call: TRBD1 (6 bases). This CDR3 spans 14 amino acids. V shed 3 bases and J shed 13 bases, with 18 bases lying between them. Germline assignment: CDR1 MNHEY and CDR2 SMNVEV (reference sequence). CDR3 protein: CASSLGHSSKALFF. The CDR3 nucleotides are TGTGCCAGCAGTTTGGGACATTCTTCCAAAGCACTGTTTTTT.

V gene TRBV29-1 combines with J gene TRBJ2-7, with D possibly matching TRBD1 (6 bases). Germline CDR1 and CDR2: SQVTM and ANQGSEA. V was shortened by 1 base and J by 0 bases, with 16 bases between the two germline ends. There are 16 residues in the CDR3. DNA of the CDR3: TGCAGCGTTGAAGGGGTGACAGGTTGGGACTCCTACGAGCAGTACTTC. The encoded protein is CSVEGVTGWDSYEQYF.

CDR3 in amino acids: CASSGQYNEQFF. The CDR3 nucleotides are TGTGCCAGCAGCGGACAGTACAATGAGCAGTTCTTC. This chain links TRBV2 with TRBJ2-1, with a tentative D call TRBD1 (6 bases). Trimming left V 6 bases short and J 4 bases short, with 7 bases between. Germline lookup yields CDR1 SNHLY and CDR2 FYNNEI. This CDR3 contains 12 residues. The full variable domain, completed using reference TRBV2 and TRBJ2-1, is EPEVTQTPSHQVTQMGQEVILRCVPISNHLYFYWYRQILGQKVEFLVSFYNNEISEKSEIFDDQFSVERPDGSNFTLKIRSTKLEDSAMYFCASSGQYNEQFFGPGTRLTVL.

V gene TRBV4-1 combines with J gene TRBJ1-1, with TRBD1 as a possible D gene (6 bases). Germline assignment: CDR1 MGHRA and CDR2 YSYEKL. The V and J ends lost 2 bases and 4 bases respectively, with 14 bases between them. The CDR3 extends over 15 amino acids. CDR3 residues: CASSQTIQGSTEAFF. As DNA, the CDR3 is TGCGCCAGCAGCCAAACTATACAGGGTTCCACTGAAGCTTTCTTT.

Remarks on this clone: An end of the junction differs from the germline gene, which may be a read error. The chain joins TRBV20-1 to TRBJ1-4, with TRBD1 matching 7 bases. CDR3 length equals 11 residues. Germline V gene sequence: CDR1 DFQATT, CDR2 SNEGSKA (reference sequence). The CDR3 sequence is CSARLEGARVF. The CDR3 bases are TGCAGTGCTAGACTTGAGGGGGCCCGGGTTTTT.

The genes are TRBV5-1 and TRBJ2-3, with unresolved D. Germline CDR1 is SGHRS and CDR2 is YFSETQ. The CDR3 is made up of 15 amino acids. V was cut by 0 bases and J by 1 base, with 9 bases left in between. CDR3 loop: CASSLVTERTDTQYF. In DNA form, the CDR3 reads TGCGCCAGCAGCTTGGTGACTGAACGCACAGATACGCAGTATTTT.

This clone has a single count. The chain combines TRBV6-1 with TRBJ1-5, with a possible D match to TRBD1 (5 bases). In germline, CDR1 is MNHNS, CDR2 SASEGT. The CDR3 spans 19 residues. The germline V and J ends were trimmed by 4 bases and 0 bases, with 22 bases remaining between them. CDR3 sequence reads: CASSGGRKVAGISNQPQHF. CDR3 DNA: TGTGCCAGCAGTGGCGGCAGGAAAGTAGCAGGGATTAGCAATCAGCCCCAGCATTTT.

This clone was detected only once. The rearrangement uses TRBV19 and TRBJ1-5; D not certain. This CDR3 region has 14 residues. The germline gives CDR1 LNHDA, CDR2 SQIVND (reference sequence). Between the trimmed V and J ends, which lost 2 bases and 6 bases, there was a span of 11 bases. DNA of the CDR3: TGTGCCAGTAGTATAATCAAATTTAGTCAGCCCCAGCATTTT. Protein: CASSIIKFSQPQHF.

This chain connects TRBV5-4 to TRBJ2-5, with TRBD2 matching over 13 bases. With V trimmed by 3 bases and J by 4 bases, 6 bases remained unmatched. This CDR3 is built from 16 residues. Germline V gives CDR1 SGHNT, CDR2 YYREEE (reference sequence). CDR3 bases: TGTGCCAGCAGCTCGACTAGCGGGGGGCGAGGAGAGACCCAGTACTTC. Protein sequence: CASSSTSGGRGETQYF.

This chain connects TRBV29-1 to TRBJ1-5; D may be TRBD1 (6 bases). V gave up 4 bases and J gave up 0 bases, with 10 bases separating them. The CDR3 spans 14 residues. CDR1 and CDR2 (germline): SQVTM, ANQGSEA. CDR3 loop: CSVVLRGSNQPQHF. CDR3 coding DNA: TGCAGCGTTGTTCTCAGGGGTAGCAATCAGCCCCAGCATTTT.

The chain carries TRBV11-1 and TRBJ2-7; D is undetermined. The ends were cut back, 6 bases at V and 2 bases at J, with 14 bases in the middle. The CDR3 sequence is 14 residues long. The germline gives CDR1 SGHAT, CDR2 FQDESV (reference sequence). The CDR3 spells CASSPSSFPYEQYF. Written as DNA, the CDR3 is TGTGCCAGCAGTCCCTCCTCGTTCCCCTACGAGCAGTACTTC.

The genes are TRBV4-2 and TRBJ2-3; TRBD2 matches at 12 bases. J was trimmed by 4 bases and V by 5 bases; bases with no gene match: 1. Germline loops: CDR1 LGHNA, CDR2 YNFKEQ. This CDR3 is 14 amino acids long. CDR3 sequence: CASSASGGADTQYF. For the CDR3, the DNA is TGTGCCAGCAGCGCTAGCGGGGGGGCAGATACGCAGTATTTT.

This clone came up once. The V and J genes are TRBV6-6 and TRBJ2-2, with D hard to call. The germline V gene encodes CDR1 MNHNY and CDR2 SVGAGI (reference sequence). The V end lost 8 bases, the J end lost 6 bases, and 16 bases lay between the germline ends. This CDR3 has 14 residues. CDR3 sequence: CASFSTLVPGELFF. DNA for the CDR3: TGTGCCAGCTTTTCCACTTTAGTCCCCGGGGAGCTGTTTTTT.

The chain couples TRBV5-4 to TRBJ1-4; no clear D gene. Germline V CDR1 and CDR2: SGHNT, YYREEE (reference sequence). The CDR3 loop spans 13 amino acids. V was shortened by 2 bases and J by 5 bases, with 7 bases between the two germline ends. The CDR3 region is CASSFTLNEKLFF. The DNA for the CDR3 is TGTGCCAGCAGCTTTACTTTAAATGAAAAACTGTTTTTT.

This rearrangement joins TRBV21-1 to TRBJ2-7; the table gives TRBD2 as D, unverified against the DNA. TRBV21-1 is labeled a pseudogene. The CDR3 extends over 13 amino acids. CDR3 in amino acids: CASSRTLAYEQYF. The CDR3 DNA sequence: TGTGCCAGCAGTCGAACCCTAGCCTACGAGCAGTACTTC.

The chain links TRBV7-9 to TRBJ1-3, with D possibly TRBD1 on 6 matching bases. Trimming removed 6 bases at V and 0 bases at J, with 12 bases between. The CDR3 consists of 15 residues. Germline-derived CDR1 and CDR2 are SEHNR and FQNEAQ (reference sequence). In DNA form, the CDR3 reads TGTGCCAGCAGGCAGGACAGACGCTCTGGAAACACCATATATTTT. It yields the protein CASRQDRRSGNTIYF.

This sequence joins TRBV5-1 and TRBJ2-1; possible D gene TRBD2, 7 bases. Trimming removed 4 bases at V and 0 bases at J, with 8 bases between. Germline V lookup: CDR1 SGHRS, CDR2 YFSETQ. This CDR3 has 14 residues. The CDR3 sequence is CASSAGASYNEQFF. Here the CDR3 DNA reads TGCGCCAGCAGCGCGGGGGCCTCCTACAATGAGCAGTTCTTC.

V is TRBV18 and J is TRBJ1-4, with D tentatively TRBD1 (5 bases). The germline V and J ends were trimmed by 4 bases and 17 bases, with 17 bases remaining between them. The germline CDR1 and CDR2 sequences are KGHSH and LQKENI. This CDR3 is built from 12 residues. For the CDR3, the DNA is TGTGCCAGCTCACGTCAACAGGAGGGTTTCTTTTTT. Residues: CASSRQQEGFFF.

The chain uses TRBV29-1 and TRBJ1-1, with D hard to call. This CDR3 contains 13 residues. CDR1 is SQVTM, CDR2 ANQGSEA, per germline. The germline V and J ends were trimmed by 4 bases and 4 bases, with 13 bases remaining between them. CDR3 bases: TGCAGCGTTGTATTTGTCGGGTTCACTGAAGCTTTCTTT. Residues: CSVVFVGFTEAFF.

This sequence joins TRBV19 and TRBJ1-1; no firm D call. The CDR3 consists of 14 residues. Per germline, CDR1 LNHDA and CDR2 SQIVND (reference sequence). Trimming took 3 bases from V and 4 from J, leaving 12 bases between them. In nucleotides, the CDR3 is TGTGCCAGTAGTATGTCTCACCTGAGCACTGAAGCTTTCTTT. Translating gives CASSMSHLSTEAFF.

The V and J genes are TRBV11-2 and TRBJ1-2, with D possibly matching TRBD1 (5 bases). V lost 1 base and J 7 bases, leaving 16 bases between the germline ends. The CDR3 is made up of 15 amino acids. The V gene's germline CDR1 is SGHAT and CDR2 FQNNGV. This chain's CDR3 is CASSLGGAGRIGYTF. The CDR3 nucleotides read TGTGCCAGCAGCTTAGGTGGGGCAGGAAGAATTGGCTACACCTTC.